This note documents a single T cell receptor (beta chain) sequence. Germline CDR1 GTSNPN, CDR2 SVGIG (reference sequence). The CDR3 totals 18 residues. V shed 2 bases and J 2 bases; nucleotides not matched to a gene: 15. This sample is drawn from a study of blood T cell repertoires in COVID-19. The overall study: The analysed material was cDNA or gDNA that came from T cells, B-cell-depleted T cells, or PBMCs.

Original methodology: Amplified reference gene primers provided the basis for estimating nucleated cell counts. The table came from immunoSEQ multiplex PCR; TCRdb's copy has only in-frame clones and leaves some out. The V and J calls and clone size come from that table; D and trimming were worked out from the DNA. The sample consists of 150,000 to 200,000 clones, about 88% of them appearing once. Sequenced input: peripheral blood. The TCR comes from a woman aged 80 or over in a cohort sampled during active or convalescent COVID-19. The V and J genes are TRBV30 and TRBJ2-3, with 8 bases matching TRBD2. CDR3 sequence: CAWSPYPKRGSPTDTQYF. The CDR3 region has the DNA TGTGCCTGGAGTCCTTACCCTAAGCGGGGGAGCCCCACAGATACGCAGTATTTT.